The sample holds a few counts of the clone carrying this T cell receptor (beta chain). What it binds is not known. The germline gives CDR1 SQVTM, CDR2 ANQGSEA. This CDR3 has 12 residues. Deletions cut 6 bases from V and 4 bases from J, with 12 bases between. The sequencing template was cDNA reverse transcribed from extracted RNA. Here immunoSEQ multiplex PCR was the method, and the copy in TCRdb shows in-frame clones only, minus some. The repertoire holds about 190,000 clones, with around three fifths as singletons. The entry originates in a study of CD8+ T cells in alopecia areata. Whole-study context: Administration of oral tofacitinib to treated patients was at 5 to 10 mg twice daily.

Study results and caveats: Sequenced scalp T cells also include alphabeta T cells resident in normal skin. Clonality exceeded that of normal scalp in lesional scalp, most notably in alopecia totalis/universalis.

Lesional scalp punch biopsies and peripheral blood came from alopecia areata patients. The sample consisted of CD4+ T cells sorted from blood, taken at week 0. This sequence joins TRBV29-1 and TRBJ1-1; D is perhaps TRBD1 (5 bases). The clonotype originates from a human donor with alopecia areata. The CDR3 DNA follows: TGCAGCGTAAGGGACGCTGGCACTGAAGCTTTCTTT. Its translation is CSVRDAGTEAFF.